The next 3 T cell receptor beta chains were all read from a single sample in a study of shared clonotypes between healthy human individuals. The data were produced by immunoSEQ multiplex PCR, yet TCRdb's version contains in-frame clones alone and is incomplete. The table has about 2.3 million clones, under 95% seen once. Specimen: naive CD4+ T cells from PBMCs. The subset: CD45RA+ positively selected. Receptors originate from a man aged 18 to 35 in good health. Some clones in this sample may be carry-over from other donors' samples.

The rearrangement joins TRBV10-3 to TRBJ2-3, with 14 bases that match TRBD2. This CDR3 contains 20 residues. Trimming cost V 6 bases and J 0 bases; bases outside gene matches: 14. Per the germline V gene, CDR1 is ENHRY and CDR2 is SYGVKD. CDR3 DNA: TGTGCCATCAGGAAGGGACTAGCGGGAGTAAGTGACACTAGCACAGATACGCAGTATTTT. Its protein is CAIRKGLAGVSDTSTDTQYF.

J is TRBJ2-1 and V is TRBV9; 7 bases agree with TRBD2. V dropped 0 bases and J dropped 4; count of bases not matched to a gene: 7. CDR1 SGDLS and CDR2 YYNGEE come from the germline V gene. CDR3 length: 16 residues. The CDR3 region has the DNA TGTGCCAGCAGCGTAGCCCCCAGCGGGGTATACAATGAGCAGTTCTTC. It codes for CASSVAPSGVYNEQFF.

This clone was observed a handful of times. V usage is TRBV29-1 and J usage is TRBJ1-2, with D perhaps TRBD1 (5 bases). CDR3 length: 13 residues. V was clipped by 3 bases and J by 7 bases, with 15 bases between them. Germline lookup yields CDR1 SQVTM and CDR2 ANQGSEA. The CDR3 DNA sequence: TGCAGCGTTGATTGGGTCAGGGAGGCTGGCTACACCTTC. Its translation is CSVDWVREAGYTF.